This T cell receptor beta chain was observed in a study of cytomegalovirus exposure and HLA in healthy donors (dated by TCRdb to 2015 to 2018). Notes on the research overall: An earlier analysis of approximately 590 of the donors reported approximately 270 Gb of sequence data and around 120 million unique TCR beta sequences from 150 million to 200 million T cells. Roughly five DR-DQ haplotypes were handled as single units for association and clustering, since linkage in the cohort was strong. To study patterns of TCR occurrence, a later analysis re-analyzed previously published TCR beta repertoires from several hundred donors and added high-resolution HLA genotyping. Rather than drawing on any new phenotypic data, the later analysis identified candidate immune exposures from TCR beta sequences and the way those sequences occurred across donors. Among 300 to 500 genotyped donors of the cohort, an average of roughly 230,000 unique TCR beta nucleotide sequences was sequenced per donor, of which roughly 17% were non-productive. The study combined high-throughput TCR immunosequencing, statistical association of individual TCRs with disease status, and machine learning to predict cytomegalovirus infection status. Around 300 gigabases of sequencing data and some 85 million unique TCR sequences were included in an early release covering 500 to 750 HLA-typed donors. The number of donors typed differed by locus, with 629-630 for A, B, C, DRB1 and DQB1, around 500 for DQA1, 600 to 610 for DPA1, and over 400 for DPB1. Of the roughly 400 genotyped donors, 65% to 90% fell in the genetic ancestry cluster associated with self-reported Caucasian donors. The study profiled the T cell repertoires of more than 500 subjects by immunosequencing and related them to cytomegalovirus serostatus. In addition to the first cohort of roughly 700 subjects, a separate validation cohort of 100 to 150 different subjects was used. In a later genetic analysis, genome-wide SNP genotypes for 398 of the 666 donors were used, and that subset was treated as a discovery cohort. An earlier analysis of approximately 580 of the donors used high-throughput TCR beta sequencing to judge whether each TCR beta V gene segment behaved as functional or pseudogenic. Donor age, sex, ethnicity and CMV serostatus were compiled alongside the repertoire data. Class I and class II HLA loci were covered by the typing at four-digit resolution. The study was designed to test whether signatures of past pathogen exposure could be identified by cataloging public T cell receptors. All discovery cohort repertoires had been generated on a single sequencing platform. What the work shows at the level of the full study, not this receptor alone: A later genetic analysis reported fewer N-insertions in productive TCRs among donors in an Asian-associated ancestry cluster than the roughly 720-donor mean. In vitro tests confirmed that a few of the cytomegalovirus-associated TCR beta chains recognize cytomegalovirus antigens. Because HLA typing was unavailable for some donors at each locus, only the typed subset was used in association tests. Because counts were too low, seventeen rarely observed V segments, including chromosome 9 orphons, were excluded from the earlier analysis of some 590 of the donors. This cohort had only TCR beta chains sequenced, and the lack of alpha or paired-chain data limited which features could be detected. In both the original and validation cohorts, the classifier was reported to diagnose cytomegalovirus status with high specificity and sensitivity. Linkage disequilibrium might explain the correlated functional status among segregating V segments, but an unknown experimental factor could not be excluded. A group of highly shared sequence variants was considered likely to be a technical artifact of the sequencing pipeline. An association between a missense DCLRE1C variant and V-gene and J-gene trimming of TCR beta chains was found in a later genetic analysis and replicated in an independent cohort. In the study, about 150 TCR beta chains were listed as associated with cytomegalovirus. The 87-base-pair reads could not distinguish some IMGT-functional V segments, including TRBV6-2 and TRBV6-3, so those segments were excluded. A later analysis found that HLA-associated TCR beta chains were more clonally expanded and had lower generation probabilities than equally common non-associated chains. The authors suggested that the approach could potentially be extended to other disease states and immunological phenotypes. When HLA alleles, especially DR and DQ, strongly co-occurred, attributing TCR associations to individual alleles was difficult. Several of the top co-occurrence clusters appeared to be linked to parvovirus B19, influenza, CMV and Epstein-Barr virus, according to a later analysis. At a false discovery rate of 0.05, a later analysis linked some 18,000 TCR beta sequences to specific HLA alleles. Broadly in line with IMGT annotations, most TCR beta V segments showed up in productive rearrangements about 90% or about 30% of the time in an earlier analysis of around 600 of the donors. A further reported finding was that TCR beta sequences accurately predicted the HLA-A and HLA-B alleles for most subjects in the first cohort. Sequencing depth was assumed to be roughly uniform across donors in the presence/absence analyses, though that assumption may not hold. For the cohort, immune exposure information was limited to CMV serostatus. Most TCR sequences were seen in very few donors, while some public TCRs were found in many individuals. Most CMV-associated TCR beta chains appeared to be HLA-restricted in a later analysis, and the HLA associations seemed to be driven largely by CMV exposure. A later analysis found that TCR association rates varied across HLA loci, with DRB1 alleles showing the most associated TCRs and HLA-C alleles the fewest.

The cohort consisted of some 670 healthy bone marrow donors. All cohort members were sampled while nominally healthy, although unrecorded immune exposures were likely present. The donor was CMV seronegative and was included in the group of about 350 seronegative cohort members. A peripheral blood sample was collected from each donor, and TCR beta sequencing was performed on peripheral blood mononuclear cells. Genomic DNA was extracted from the blood cell samples with the Qiagen DNeasy Blood Extraction Kit. The CDR3, cysteine through phenylalanine, is 12 amino acids long. Only CDR3 DNA is held: 36 bases, read in frame from base 1. At the junction V is shortened by 7 bases and J by 6 bases, with 16 bases in between. CDR1 and CDR2 (SQVTM, ANQGSEA) derive from the germline V gene. In regard to this clone: Its cognate antigen has yet to be identified. Per-base qualities were not stored, and no clone one base away is much larger.

To prepare the library, the immunoSEQ multiplex PCR assay was applied. For the multiplex PCR, a mixture combining 60 forward primers for TCR Vbeta segments and 13 reverse primers for TCR Jbeta segments was used. Amplification of the CDR3 region of rearranged TCR beta genes was performed with a multiplex PCR assay on genomic DNA. Amplified TCR beta libraries were sequenced as 87-base-pair reads on the Illumina HiSeq System. Under the source paper's analysis protocol: In a later analysis, tens of millions of unique TCR beta chains were counted across the roughly 700 repertoires, and roughly 10 million of these chains were shared by at least two donors. To remove PCR and sequencing errors, raw reads were error-corrected and collapsed into unique sequences using a nearest-neighbor algorithm that merged closely related sequences. Alignment of CDR3 sequences to IMGT reference sequences was used to assign V, D and J gene segments. Each retained sequence needed at least a six-nucleotide match to both a V gene segment and a J gene segment. A rearrangement was called productive if the CDR3 had no stop codons and remained in frame with V and J, and every other rearrangement was called non-productive. CDR3 was defined according to IMGT convention as the region running from the second conserved V-encoded cysteine to the conserved J-encoded phenylalanine. The earlier analysis of around 640 of the donors excluded sequences that lacked an unambiguous match to a single V gene segment. In an earlier analysis of approximately 500 of the donors, a V segment was called functional when productive rearrangements were above 56.7%, and segregating when the standard deviation between donors exceeded 5%. To diagnose cytomegalovirus status from the catalog of TCR beta chain sequences, a statistical classification framework was built. In a later analysis, TCR nucleotide sequences were compared against IMGT/GENE-DB human TR gene sequences so that V and J genes could be assigned. Using the TCRdist pipeline, a later analysis assigned CDR3 sequences along with most-parsimonious VDJ recombination scenarios. In a later analysis, each TCR beta chain was defined by its CDR3 amino acid sequence together with its V-gene family, and reads lacking a unique V-gene family were excluded. To address suspected cross-contamination and a sequencing artifact, a later analysis removed some 620 highly shared, low-generation-probability nucleotide sequences. A later analysis calculated a clonal expansion index for each public chain from normalized within-repertoire ranks of inferred template counts. In a later analysis, generation probabilities were computed using a VDJ recombination model fitted to out-of-frame rearrangements, and the results were checked against IGoR. In a later analysis, TCR-TCR, TCR-HLA and TCR-CMV co-occurrence was scored with hypergeometric tests, and a repertoire-size bias correction was applied to TCR pairs. To estimate false discovery rates, a later analysis permuted the HLA or CMV assignments 20 times. In a later analysis, co-occurring TCRs were grouped using DBSCAN, and TCRdist sequence similarity was added for clustering within HLA-allele-positive subsets. Repertoires with fewer than 30,000 or more than 120,000 public chains, plus five repertoires with anomalous nucleotide sharing, were excluded from co-occurrence clustering. TCRdb stores this immuneACCESS table with in-frame sequences only. Part of the clones is absent; in the studies checked, under half of the shortfall reflects unresolved V genes, and no reason is known for the rest. The DNA gave D and trimming, while V, J and clone size come from that table. In this sample the table shows 110,000 or so clones, around 15% of which occur a single time. The biggest ten clones account for 0.83% of the sample.

This sequence uses TRBV29-1 and TRBJ2-7, with a weak D call of TRBD1 (6 bases match). The clonotype was recovered from a female donor in good health and CMV-seronegative. Source material: PBMCs. The CDR3 region reads CSGSQGSGEQYF. In nucleotides, the sequence is TGCAGCGGTAGCCAGGGGTCGGGCGAGCAGTACTTC.